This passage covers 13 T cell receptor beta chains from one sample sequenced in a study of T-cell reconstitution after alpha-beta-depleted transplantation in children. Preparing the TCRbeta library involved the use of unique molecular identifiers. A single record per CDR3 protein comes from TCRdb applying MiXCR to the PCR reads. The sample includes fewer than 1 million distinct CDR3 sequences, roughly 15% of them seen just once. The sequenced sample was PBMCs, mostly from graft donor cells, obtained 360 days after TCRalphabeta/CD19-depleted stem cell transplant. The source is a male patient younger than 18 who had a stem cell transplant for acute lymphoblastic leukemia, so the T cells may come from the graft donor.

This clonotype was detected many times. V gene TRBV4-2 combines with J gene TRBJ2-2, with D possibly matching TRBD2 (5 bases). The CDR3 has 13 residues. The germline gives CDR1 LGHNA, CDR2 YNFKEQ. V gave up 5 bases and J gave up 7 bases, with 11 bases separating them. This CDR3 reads CASSGRADGELFF. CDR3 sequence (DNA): TGTGCCAGCAGCGGGCGAGCGGACGGGGAGCTGTTTTTT.

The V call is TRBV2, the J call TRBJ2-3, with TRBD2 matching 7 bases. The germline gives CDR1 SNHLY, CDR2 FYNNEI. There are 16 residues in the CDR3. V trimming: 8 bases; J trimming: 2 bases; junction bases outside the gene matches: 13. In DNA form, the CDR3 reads TGTGCCAGCTGGCGGGAGCACCACAAGTTCACAGATACGCAGTATTTT. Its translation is CASWREHHKFTDTQYF.

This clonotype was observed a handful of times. CDR3 nucleotide sequence: TGTGCCAGCAGTTACTCAACAGGGAACACTGAAGCTTTCTTT. This translates into CASSYSTGNTEAFF. The rearrangement joins TRBV6-5 to TRBJ1-1; D possibly corresponds to TRBD1 (5 bases). The germline CDR1 and CDR2 sequences are MNHEY and SVGAGI. The CDR3 spans 14 residues. V gave up 0 bases and J gave up 1 base, with 6 bases separating them.

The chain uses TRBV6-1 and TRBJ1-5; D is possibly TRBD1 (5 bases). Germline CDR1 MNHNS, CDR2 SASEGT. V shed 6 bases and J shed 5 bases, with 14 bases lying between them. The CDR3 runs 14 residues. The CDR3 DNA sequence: TGTGCCAGCAGACCCGGGACGGAGTATCAGCCCCAGCATTTT. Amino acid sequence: CASRPGTEYQPQHF.

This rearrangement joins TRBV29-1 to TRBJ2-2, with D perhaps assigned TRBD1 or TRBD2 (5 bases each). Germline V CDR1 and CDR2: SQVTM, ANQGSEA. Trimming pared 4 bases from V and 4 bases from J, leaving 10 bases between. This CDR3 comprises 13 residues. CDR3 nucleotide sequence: TGCAGCGTTGTACGGGACCCCACCGGGGAGCTGTTTTTT. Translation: CSVVRDPTGELFF.

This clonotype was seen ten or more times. The CDR3 nucleotides read TGTGCCAGCAGTCAGGGGGCGCCCAACGAGCAGTACTTC. It codes for CASSQGAPNEQYF. The chain links TRBV27 to TRBJ2-7; TRBD1 aligns across 8 bases. After removal of 5 bases from V and 5 bases from J, the junction contained 5 bases not matched to a gene. Germline V gives CDR1 MNHEY, CDR2 SMNVEV (reference sequence). The CDR3 loop spans 13 amino acids.

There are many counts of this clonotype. The CDR3 loop reads CASGGGSYYGYTF. The DNA for the CDR3 is TGTGCCAGCGGCGGAGGGTCCTACTATGGCTACACCTTC. The rearrangement joins TRBV3-1 to TRBJ1-2; D is unclear. CDR3 length: 13 residues. V was pared by 8 bases and J by 3 bases, with 13 bases between. The germline CDR1 and CDR2 sequences are LGHDT and YNNKEL (reference sequence).

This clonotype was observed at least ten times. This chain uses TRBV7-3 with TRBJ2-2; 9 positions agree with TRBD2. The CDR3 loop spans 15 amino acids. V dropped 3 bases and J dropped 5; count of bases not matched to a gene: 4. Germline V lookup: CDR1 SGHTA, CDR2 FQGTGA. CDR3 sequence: CASSFSGRDTGELFF. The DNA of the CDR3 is TGTGCCAGCAGCTTTAGCGGGAGAGATACCGGGGAGCTGTTTTTT.

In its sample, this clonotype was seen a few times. The CDR3, as DNA: TGTGCCACCAGCAGAGCTCGGGGGCCGAACACCGGGGAGCTGTTTTTT. Protein sequence: CATSRARGPNTGELFF. The rearrangement joins TRBV15 to TRBJ2-2, with D perhaps being TRBD1 or TRBD2 (6 bases each). Trimming left V 1 base short and J 0 bases short, with 9 bases between. The germline gives CDR1 LNHNV, CDR2 YYDKDF (reference sequence). This CDR3 spans 16 amino acids.

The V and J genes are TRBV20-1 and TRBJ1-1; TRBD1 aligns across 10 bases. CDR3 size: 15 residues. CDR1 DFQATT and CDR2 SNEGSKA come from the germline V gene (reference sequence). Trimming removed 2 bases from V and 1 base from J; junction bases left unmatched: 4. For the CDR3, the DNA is TGCAGTGCTAGACGTAGGGACAGGGGGAACACTGAAGCTTTCTTT. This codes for CSARRRDRGNTEAFF.

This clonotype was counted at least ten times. The DNA of the CDR3 is TGTGCCAGCAGCACCTCGACAGGCTGGATCAATCAGCCCCAGCATTTT. Its protein is CASSTSTGWINQPQHF. The V gene is TRBV7-9, the J gene TRBJ1-5, with a tentative D call TRBD1 (6 bases). Germline-derived CDR1 and CDR2 are SEHNR and FQNEAQ (reference sequence). The CDR3 is 16 residues long. The ends were cut back, 5 bases at V and 3 bases at J, with 17 bases in the middle.

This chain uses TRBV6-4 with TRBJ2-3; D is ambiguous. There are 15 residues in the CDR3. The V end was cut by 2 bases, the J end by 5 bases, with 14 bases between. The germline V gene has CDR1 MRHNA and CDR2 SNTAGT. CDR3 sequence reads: CASSDRGLPRDTQYF. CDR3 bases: TGTGCCAGCAGTGACAGAGGTTTACCGCGAGATACGCAGTATTTT.

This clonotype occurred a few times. The CDR3 is CASRLRAIGGYYEQYF. The CDR3, as DNA: TGTGCCAGCAGACTCCGGGCCATAGGGGGCTACTACGAGCAGTACTTC. The V gene is TRBV6-1, the J gene TRBJ2-7, with 7 bases matching TRBD1. Germline V gene lookup returns CDR1 MNHNS and CDR2 SASEGT. The CDR3 is 16 amino acids. V shed 6 bases, J shed 3 bases, and the junction held 14 bases outside the gene matches.